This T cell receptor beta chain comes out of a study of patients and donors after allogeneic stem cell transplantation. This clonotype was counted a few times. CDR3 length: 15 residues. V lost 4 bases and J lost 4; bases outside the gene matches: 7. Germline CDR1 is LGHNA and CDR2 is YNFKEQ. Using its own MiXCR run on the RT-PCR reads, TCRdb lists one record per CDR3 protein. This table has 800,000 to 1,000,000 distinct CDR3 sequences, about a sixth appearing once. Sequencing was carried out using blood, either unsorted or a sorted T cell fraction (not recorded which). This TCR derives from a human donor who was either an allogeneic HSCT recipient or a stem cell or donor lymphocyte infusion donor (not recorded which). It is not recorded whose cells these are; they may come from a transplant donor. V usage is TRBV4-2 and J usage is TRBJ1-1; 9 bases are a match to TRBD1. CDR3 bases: TGTGCCAGCAGCCGAGAGACAGGGGGAGGCACTGAAGCTTTCTTT. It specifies CASSRETGGGTEAFF.